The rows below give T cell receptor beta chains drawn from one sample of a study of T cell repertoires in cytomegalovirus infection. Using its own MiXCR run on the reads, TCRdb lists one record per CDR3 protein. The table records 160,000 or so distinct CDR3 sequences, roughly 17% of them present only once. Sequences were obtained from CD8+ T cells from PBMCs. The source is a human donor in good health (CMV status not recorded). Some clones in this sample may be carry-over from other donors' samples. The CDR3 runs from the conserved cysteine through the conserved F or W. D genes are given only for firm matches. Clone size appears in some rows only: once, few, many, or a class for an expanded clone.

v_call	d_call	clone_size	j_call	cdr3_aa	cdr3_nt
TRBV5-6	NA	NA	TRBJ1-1	CASSDLRNTEAFF	TGTGCCAGCAGCGACTTGAGAAACACTGAAGCTTTCTTT
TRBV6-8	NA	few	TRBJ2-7	CASSYFPAGESEQYF	TGTGCCAGCAGTTACTTCCCCGCAGGGGAAAGCGAGCAGTACTTC
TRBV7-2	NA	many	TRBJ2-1	CASTWDSYNEQFF	TGTGCCAGCACCTGGGACTCATACAATGAGCAGTTCTTC
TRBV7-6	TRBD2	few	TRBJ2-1	CASSLGQGLADNEQFF	TGTGCCAGCAGCTTAGGCCAAGGACTAGCCGACAATGAGCAGTTCTTC
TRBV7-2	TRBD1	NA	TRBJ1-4	CASRAGGLTNEKLFF	TGTGCCAGCAGAGCAGGGGGTTTAACTAATGAAAAACTGTTTTTT
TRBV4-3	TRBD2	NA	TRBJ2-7	CASSQDRRGAYEQYF	TGCGCCAGCAGCCAAGATCGGCGGGGGGCCTACGAGCAGTACTTC
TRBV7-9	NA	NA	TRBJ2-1	CASSHPGTGLTNEQFF	TGTGCCAGCAGCCATCCCGGGACTGGCTTAACCAATGAGCAGTTCTTC
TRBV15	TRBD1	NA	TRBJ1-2	CATSSLQGIYGYTF	TGTGCCACCAGCAGCTTACAGGGGATCTATGGCTACACCTTC
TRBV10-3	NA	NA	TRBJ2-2	CAISESEQKTTGELFF	TGTGCCATCAGTGAGTCGGAACAGAAGACAACCGGGGAGCTGTTTTTT
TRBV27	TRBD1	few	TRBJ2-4	CASSLGTGKAKNIQYF	TGTGCCAGCAGTTTGGGGACAGGCAAAGCCAAAAACATTCAGTACTTC
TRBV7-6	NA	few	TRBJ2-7	CASSLGAGPTYEQYF	TGTGCCAGCAGCTTAGGGGCAGGTCCCACCTACGAGCAGTACTTC
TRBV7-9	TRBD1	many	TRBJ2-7	CASSYGDREQKQYF	TGTGCCAGCAGCTACGGGGACAGGGAGCAGAAACAGTACTTC
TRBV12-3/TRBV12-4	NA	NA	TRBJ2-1	CASSQRQADNEQFF	TGTGCCAGCAGTCAGCGACAGGCAGACAATGAGCAGTTCTTC
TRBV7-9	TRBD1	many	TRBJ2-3	CASSLGDRATDTQYF	TGTGCCAGCAGCTTAGGGGACAGGGCCACAGATACGCAGTATTTT
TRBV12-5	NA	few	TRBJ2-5	CASGFRRSQETQYF	TGTGCTAGTGGTTTCCGGAGATCCCAAGAGACCCAGTACTTC
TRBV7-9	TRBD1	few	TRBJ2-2	CASSQGDRGAGELFF	TGTGCCAGCAGCCAGGGCGACAGGGGCGCCGGGGAGCTGTTTTTT
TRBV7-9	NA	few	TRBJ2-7	CASTLPEGDLYEQYF	TGTGCCAGCACCCTCCCTGAGGGGGACCTGTATGAGCAGTACTTC
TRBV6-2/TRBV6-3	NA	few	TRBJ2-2	CASSYTDTGELFF	TGTGCCAGCAGTTACACAGACACCGGGGAGCTGTTTTTT
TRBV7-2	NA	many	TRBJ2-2	CASSFNTGELFF	TGTGCCAGCAGCTTCAACACCGGGGAGCTGTTTTTT
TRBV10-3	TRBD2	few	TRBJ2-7	CAISESTSGRAPYEQYF	TGTGCCATCAGTGAATCTACTAGCGGGAGGGCCCCCTACGAGCAGTACTTC
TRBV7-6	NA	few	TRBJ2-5	CASSLAQTTRSQETQYF	TGTGCCAGCAGCTTAGCACAGACAACTCGGAGTCAAGAGACCCAGTACTTC
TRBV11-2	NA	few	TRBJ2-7	CASSFGQAPREQYF	TGTGCCAGCAGCTTCGGTCAGGCACCCCGGGAGCAGTACTTC
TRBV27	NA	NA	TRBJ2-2	CASTTQRGVSVGELFF	TGTGCCAGCACCACTCAACGTGGGGTTTCGGTCGGGGAGCTGTTTTTT
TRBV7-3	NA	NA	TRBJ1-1	CASSNEGRTEAFF	TGTGCCAGCAGCAATGAAGGACGGACTGAAGCTTTCTTT
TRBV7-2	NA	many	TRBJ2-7	CASSLSGGYEQYF	TGTGCCAGCAGCTTATCCGGCGGCTACGAGCAGTACTTC
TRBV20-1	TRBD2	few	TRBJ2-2	CSARAGLAGGRPGELFF	TGCAGTGCTAGGGCAGGACTAGCGGGAGGAAGACCCGGGGAGCTGTTTTTT